The T cell receptor beta chain under discussion was sequenced for a study of T cells in women clearing cervical HPV infection. Study results and limitations: It is unknown whether associations predate infection; no effector/memory or HPV-specific sorting.

In regard to this clone: The antigen remains undetermined. The CDR3 extends 3 residues past the end of the read, so its final part is completed from the germline J gene.

Produced via immunoSEQ multiplex PCR; TCRdb's table is partial and in-frame only. In total, the table holds 30,000 or so clones. CDR3 size: 15 residues. The V gene's germline CDR1 is DFQATT and CDR2 SNEGSKA (reference sequence). V was shortened by 3 bases and J by 2 bases, with 13 bases between the two germline ends. This chain joins TRBV20-1 and TRBJ2-2, with D tentatively TRBD1 (7 bases). The material sequenced was blood buffy coat. This receptor was obtained from a woman between 18 and 69 years old with a cervical HPV16 infection that either progressed to CIN3+ or cleared (not recorded which). The sequenced CDR3 bases are TGCAGTGCTAGGGCGGGACAGAGAAACACCGGGGAG. This gives the protein CSARAGQRNTGE. The CDR3 in its entirety is CSARAGQRNTGELFF.